This T cell receptor beta chain was recorded in a study of T cells in Graves' hyperthyroidism and ophthalmopathy. Whole-study context: Any treatment followed the collection of peripheral blood at initial diagnosis.

This clonotype was seen at least ten times. RNA transcripts were the template for amplifying TCR beta CDR3 regions. The primer set for the first-round RT-PCR of the TCR CDR3 was HTBI. TCRdb re-called the multiplex PCR reads through MiXCR, storing one row per CDR3 protein. The profile covers 300,000 to 400,000 distinct CDR3 sequences, with about a fifth appearing a single time and 35% to 45% taken by the ten largest. Trimming took 6 bases from V and 1 from J, leaving 9 bases between them. CDR1 is KGHSH, CDR2 LQKENI, per germline. CDR3 size: 13 residues. The TCR sequence derives from a man aged 18 to 29 with Graves' ophthalmopathy. The material sequenced was blood. The chain has TRBV18 and TRBJ1-1, with D possibly matching TRBD1 (5 bases). DNA of the CDR3: TGTGCCAGCTCGGCGACAGAGAACACTGAAGCTTTCTTT. Translating gives CASSATENTEAFF.